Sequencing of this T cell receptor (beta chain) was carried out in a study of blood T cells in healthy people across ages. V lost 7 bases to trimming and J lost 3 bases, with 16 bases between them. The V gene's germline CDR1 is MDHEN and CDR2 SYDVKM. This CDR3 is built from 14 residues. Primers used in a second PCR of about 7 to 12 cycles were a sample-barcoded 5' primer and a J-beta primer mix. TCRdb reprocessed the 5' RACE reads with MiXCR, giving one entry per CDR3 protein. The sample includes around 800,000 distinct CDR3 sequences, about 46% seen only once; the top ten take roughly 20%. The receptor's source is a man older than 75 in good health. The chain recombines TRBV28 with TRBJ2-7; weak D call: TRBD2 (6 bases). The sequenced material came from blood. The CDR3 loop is CASKPGTYHYEQYF. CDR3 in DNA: TGTGCCAGCAAACCCGGGACTTATCACTACGAGCAGTACTTC. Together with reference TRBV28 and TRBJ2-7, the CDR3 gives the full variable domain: DVKVTQSSRYLVKRTGEKVFLECVQDMDHENMFWYRQDPGLGLRLIYFSYDVKMKEKGDIPEGYSVSREKKERFSLILESASTNQTSMYLCASKPGTYHYEQYFGPGTRLTVT.